This T cell receptor (beta chain) was captured in a study of OX40 agonist ivuxolimab in advanced cancers. Study-level information: The treatment was a fully human IgG2 OX40 agonist, ivuxolimab. Partial responses were achieved by three patients: one hepatocellular carcinoma, two cutaneous melanoma.

The protocol was immunoSEQ multiplex PCR, while the TCRdb copy is restricted to in-frame clones and leaves out a portion. This table has around 150,000 clones, under 95% appearing once. Germline CDR1 reads MNHEY; CDR2 reads SMNVEV (reference sequence). The CDR3 extends over 16 amino acids. V was pared by 6 bases and J by 2 bases, with 10 bases of the junction left unmatched. This clone was seen a few times. This clonotype was obtained from an adult with an advanced solid tumor such as melanoma, head and neck, liver or kidney cancer. The sample in question was CD4+ or CD8+ T cells sorted from blood, obtained in a trial of the OX40 agonist ivuxolimab. The rearrangement uses TRBV27 and TRBJ2-5; 9 bases line up with TRBD2. The CDR3 region has the DNA TGTGCCAGCAGAAGGGGTAACAGCGGGGGGCAAGAGACCCAGTACTTC. This translates into CASRRGNSGGQETQYF.